Reported below is one T cell receptor beta chain. No antigen is known for it. This sample stems from a study of cytomegalovirus exposure and HLA in healthy donors. Study-level results: A later analysis reportedly found that, within productive TCRs, an Asian-associated ancestry cluster had fewer N-insertions than the mean observed across the roughly 700 donors. V- and J-gene trimming of TCR beta was linked (in a later analysis) to a missense DCLRE1C variant.

Trimming removed 3 bases from V and 7 bases from J; junction bases left unmatched: 5. This CDR3 is 14 amino acids long. The germline V gene has CDR1 MRHNA and CDR2 SNTAGT. The PCR used 60 Vbeta and 13 Jbeta primers. Repertoires were generated with immunoSEQ multiplex PCR, while TCRdb's copy carries only in-frame clones and drops some. The repertoire has about 86,000 clones, roughly 72% of them found once; the top ten carry roughly 6.2%. The sequencing sample was made of PBMCs. This clonotype originated in a woman in her 50s in good health and CMV-seropositive. This sequence joins TRBV6-4 and TRBJ2-2; 7 nucleotides line up with TRBD1. This CDR3 is CASSDERDSGELFF. DNA for the CDR3: TGTGCCAGCAGTGATGAACGGGACAGCGGGGAGCTGTTTTTT.